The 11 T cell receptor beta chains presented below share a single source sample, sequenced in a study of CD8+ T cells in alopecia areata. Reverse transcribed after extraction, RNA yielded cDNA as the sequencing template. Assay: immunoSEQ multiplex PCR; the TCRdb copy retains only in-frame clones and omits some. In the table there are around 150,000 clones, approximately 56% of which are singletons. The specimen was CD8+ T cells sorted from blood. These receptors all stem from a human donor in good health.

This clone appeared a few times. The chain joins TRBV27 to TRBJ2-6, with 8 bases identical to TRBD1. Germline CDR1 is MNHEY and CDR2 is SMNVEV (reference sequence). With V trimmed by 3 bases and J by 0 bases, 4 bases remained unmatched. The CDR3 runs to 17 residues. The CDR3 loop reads CASSFQGADSGANVLTF. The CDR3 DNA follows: TGTGCCAGCAGTTTCCAGGGGGCGGACTCTGGGGCCAACGTCCTGACTTTC.

CDR3 coding DNA: TGTGCCAGCAGTTACATTGGGACAGACAATCAGCCCCAGCATTTT. Translated: CASSYIGTDNQPQHF. This sequence joins TRBV6-5 and TRBJ1-5; 7 bases are a match to TRBD1. CDR1 is MNHEY, CDR2 SVGAGI, per germline. V shed 2 bases and J 3 bases; nucleotides not matched to a gene: 4. This CDR3 has 15 amino acids.

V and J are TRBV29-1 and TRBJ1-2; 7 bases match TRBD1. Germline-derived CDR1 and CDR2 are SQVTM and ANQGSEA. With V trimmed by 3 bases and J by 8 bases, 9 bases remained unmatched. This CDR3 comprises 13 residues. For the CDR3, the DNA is TGCAGCGTTGAGACAGGGACTTCCCGGGGCTACACCTTC. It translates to CSVETGTSRGYTF.

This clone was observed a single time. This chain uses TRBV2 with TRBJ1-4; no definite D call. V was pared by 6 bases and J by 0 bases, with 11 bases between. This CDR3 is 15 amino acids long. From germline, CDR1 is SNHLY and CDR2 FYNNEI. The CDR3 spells CASRDSVATNEKLFF. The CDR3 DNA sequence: TGTGCCAGCAGGGACTCAGTTGCAACTAATGAAAAACTGTTTTTT.

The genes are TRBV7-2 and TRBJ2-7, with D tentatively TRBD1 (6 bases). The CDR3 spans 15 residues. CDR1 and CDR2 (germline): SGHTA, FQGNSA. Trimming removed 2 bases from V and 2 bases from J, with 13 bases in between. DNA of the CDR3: TGTGCCAGCAGCTTATCTCCAGGGGTCCCCTACGAGCAGTACTTC. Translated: CASSLSPGVPYEQYF.

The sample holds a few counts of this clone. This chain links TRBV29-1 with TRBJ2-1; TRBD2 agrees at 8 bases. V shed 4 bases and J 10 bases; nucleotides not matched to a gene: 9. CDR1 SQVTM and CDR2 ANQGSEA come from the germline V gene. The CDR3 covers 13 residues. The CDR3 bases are TGCAGCGTTGCCGACCGGGAGGGAAGGGAGCAGTTCTTC. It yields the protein CSVADREGREQFF.

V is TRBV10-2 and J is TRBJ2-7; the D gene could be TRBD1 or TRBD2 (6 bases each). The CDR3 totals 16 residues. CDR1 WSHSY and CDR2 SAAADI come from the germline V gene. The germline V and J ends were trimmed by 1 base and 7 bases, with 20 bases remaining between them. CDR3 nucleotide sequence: TGCGCCAGCAGTGAGTGGGGGGCCCCGGGAGTGGGGGAGCAGTACTTC. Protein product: CASSEWGAPGVGEQYF.

The CDR3 DNA sequence: TGTGCCAGCTCACCGTACAGGGACACCGACGCCTCCTACGAGCAGTACTTC. It is translated as CASSPYRDTDASYEQYF. V is TRBV18 and J is TRBJ2-7; possible D gene TRBD1, 6 bases. The length of the CDR3 is 17 residues. Trimming pared 3 bases from V and 0 bases from J, leaving 18 bases between. Germline V CDR1 and CDR2: KGHSH, LQKENI. Looking up the rest from reference TRBV18 and TRBJ2-7 gives the full variable domain: NAGVMQNPRHLVRRRGQEARLRCSPMKGHSHVYWYRQLPEEGLKFMVYLQKENIIDESGMPKERFSAEFPKEGPSILRIQQVVRGDSAAYFCASSPYRDTDASYEQYFGPGTRLTVT.

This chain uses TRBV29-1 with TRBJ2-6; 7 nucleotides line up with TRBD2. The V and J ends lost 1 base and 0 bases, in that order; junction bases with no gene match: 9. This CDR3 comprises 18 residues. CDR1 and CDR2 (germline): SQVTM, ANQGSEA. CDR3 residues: CSVEGWEGPDSGANVLTF. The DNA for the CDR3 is TGCAGCGTTGAAGGGTGGGAGGGACCAGACTCTGGGGCCAACGTCCTGACTTTC.

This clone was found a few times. CDR3 sequence reads: CASSPGTRVSSYNEQFF. CDR3 DNA sequence: TGTGCCAGCAGCCCCGGGACTAGGGTAAGCTCCTACAATGAGCAGTTCTTC. This chain connects TRBV14 to TRBJ2-1; TRBD2 matches at 8 bases. This CDR3 spans 17 amino acids. V lost 4 bases and J lost 0; bases outside the gene matches: 8. CDR1 SGHDN and CDR2 FVKESK come from the germline V gene. The variable domain in full, with the rest retrieved from reference TRBV14 and TRBJ2-1, is EAGVTQFPSHSVIEKGQTVTLRCDPISGHDNLYWYRRVMGKEIKFLLHFVKESKQDESGMPNNRFLAERTGGTYSTLKVQPAELEDSGVYFCASSPGTRVSSYNEQFFGPGTRLTVL.

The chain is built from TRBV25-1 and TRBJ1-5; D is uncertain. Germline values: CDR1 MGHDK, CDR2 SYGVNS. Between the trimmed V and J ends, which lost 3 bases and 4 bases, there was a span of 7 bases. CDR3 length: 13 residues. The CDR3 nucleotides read TGTGCCAGCAGTGACTTAGGGAATCAGCCCCAGCATTTT. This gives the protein CASSDLGNQPQHF. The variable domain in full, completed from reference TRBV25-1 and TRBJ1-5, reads EADIYQTPRYLVIGTGKKITLECSQTMGHDKMYWYQQDPGMELHLIHYSYGVNSTEKGDLSSESTVSRIRTEHFPLTLESARPSHTSQYLCASSDLGNQPQHFGDGTRLSIL.